The text below deals with one T cell receptor (beta chain). The count of this clone is one. The specificity of this receptor is unknown. The record has no base qualities; no much larger clone is one base away. V loses 6 bases of germline sequence and J loses 8 bases, and the interval between the two ends is 13 bases. The CDR3 contains 13 residues, cysteine and phenylalanine counted. Only the CDR3 region is kept as DNA, spanning 39 bases read in frame from base 1. CDR1 and CDR2 (MGHRA, YSYEKL) derive from the germline V gene. The immunoSEQ Assay, a bias-controlled multiplex PCR, was used to amplify TCRbeta CDR3 regions from genomic DNA. As for the authors' bioinformatics: The number of nucleated cells in each sample was estimated from the amplification of reference gene primers within the assay. To quantify the absolute abundance of each unique TCRbeta CDR3 rearrangement, sequence reads were collapsed and filtered. For each sample, productive Simpson clonality was calculated by taking the square root of Simpson's diversity index across productive rearrangements. Entries here come from immuneACCESS through TCRdb and include only in-frame sequences with V and J called. Some clones fail to appear in such tables; in the studies checked, an unresolved V gene covers under half of the shortfall, and the cause of the remainder is unknown. For V, J and clone size, that table is used; D and trimming come from the DNA. The sample data list nearly 250,000 clones, and more than 70% of these were observed just once. Roughly 5.2% of the sample belongs to the ten largest clones.

In Seattle, one collaborating source enrolled patients while the infection was active and tracked those patients longitudinally over the course of disease. Whole blood was collected in K2EDTA tubes by collaborating institutions according to the institutions' own protocols. For TCRbeta analysis, collaborator samples were shipped as frozen whole blood, as isolated PBMCs, or as DNA extracted from either sample type. This sample was included in a study of blood T cell repertoires in COVID-19 (dated by TCRdb to 2018 to 2020). Turning to the overall study: Collaborator samples came from the United States, Italy and Spain and covered acute and convalescent phases of COVID-19. The material from the prospective study consisted of cDNA or gDNA derived from T cells, B-cell-depleted T cells, or PBMCs. Subjects who had been exposed to COVID-19, were actively infected with it, or had recovered from it provided the deeply sampled blood TCRbeta repertoires that made up the dataset. The repertoires were released in a freely available public database intended as a resource for research on the immune response to SARS-CoV-2. The samples were drawn from the first 160 participants of the ongoing ImmuneRACE study and from 950 to 1,500 subjects provided by 6 global collaborators. A de-identified subject ID, COVID-19 status, age in years and sex were almost always included in the sample metadata. Where available, HLA class I and class II types were obtained from metadata supplied by the sample provider rather than from assay-based typing.

The paper as a whole reports these results and caveats: Clinical and demographic metadata were provided uncurated, with the amount varying by source and participant.

The chain employs TRBV4-1 and TRBJ1-4; no D gene is confidently identified. Sequenced sample: peripheral blood. The TCR was taken from a woman older than 75 with COVID-19, enrolled during active disease. The nucleotides read TGCGCCAGCAGTAGGAGTCCGAGGGAAAAACTGTTTTTT. Translated, this gives CASSRSPREKLFF.